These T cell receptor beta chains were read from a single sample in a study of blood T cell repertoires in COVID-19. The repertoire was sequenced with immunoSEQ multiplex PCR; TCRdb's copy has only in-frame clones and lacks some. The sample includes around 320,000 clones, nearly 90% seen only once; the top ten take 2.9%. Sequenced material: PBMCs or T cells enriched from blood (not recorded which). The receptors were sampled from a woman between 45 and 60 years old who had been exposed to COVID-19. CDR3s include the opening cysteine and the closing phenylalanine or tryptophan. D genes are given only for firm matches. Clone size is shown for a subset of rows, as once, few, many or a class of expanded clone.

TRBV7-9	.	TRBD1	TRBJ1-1	CASSSTGVRTEAFF	TGTGCCAGCAGCTCTACAGGGGTAAGGACTGAAGCTTTCTTT
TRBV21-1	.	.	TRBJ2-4	CASPFCWDSQLGAKNIQYF	TGTGCCAGCCCCTTTTGTTGGGACAGTCAGTTGGGAGCCAAAAACATTCAGTACTTC
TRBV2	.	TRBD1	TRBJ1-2	CASSDGTGTLGNYGYTF	TGTGCCAGCAGTGACGGGACAGGGACGCTGGGTAACTATGGCTACACCTTC
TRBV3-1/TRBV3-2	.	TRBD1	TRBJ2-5	CASSPTGFGETQYF	TGTGCCAGCAGCCCGACAGGGTTCGGAGAGACCCAGTACTTC
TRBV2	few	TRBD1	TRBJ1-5	CASRGTGAGQPQHF	TGTGCCAGCAGGGGGACAGGGGCAGGGCAGCCCCAGCATTTT
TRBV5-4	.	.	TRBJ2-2	CASSWTGAGELFF	TGTGCCAGCAGCTGGACGGGGGCCGGGGAGCTGTTTTTT
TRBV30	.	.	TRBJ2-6	CAWSVGQGRMPGANVLTF	TGTGCCTGGAGTGTGGGGCAGGGTAGAATGCCTGGGGCCAACGTCCTGACTTTC
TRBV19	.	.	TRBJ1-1	CASSMARTPNTEAFF	TGTGCCAGTAGTATGGCGAGGACACCGAACACTGAAGCTTTCTTT
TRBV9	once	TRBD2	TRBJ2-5	CASSVGNSGGAFFQETQYF	TGTGCCAGCAGCGTAGGGAATAGCGGGGGGGCTTTCTTCCAAGAGACCCAGTACTTC
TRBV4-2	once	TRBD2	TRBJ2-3	CASSQAAGGQNTQYF	TGTGCCAGCAGCCAAGCTGCGGGGGGGCAAAATACGCAGTATTTT
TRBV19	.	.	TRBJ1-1	CASSMGGKAMNTEAFF	TGTGCCAGTAGTATGGGGGGGAAGGCCATGAACACTGAAGCTTTCTTT
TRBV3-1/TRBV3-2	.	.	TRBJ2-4	CASSPQGYAPKNIQYF	TGTGCCAGCAGCCCACAGGGCTACGCGCCCAAAAACATTCAGTACTTC
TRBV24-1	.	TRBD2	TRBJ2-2	CATSDWDYANTGELFF	TGTGCCACCAGTGATTGGGACTACGCGAACACCGGGGAGCTGTTTTTT
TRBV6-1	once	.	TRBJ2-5	CASSDWRETQYF	TGTGCCAGCAGTGATTGGAGGGAGACCCAGTACTTC
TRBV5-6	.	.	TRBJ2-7	CASSPSNPNEQYF	TGTGCCAGCAGCCCTAGCAACCCAAACGAGCAGTACTTC